Each of the 23 T cell receptor beta chains below was sequenced from the same sample in a study of Ad26.COV2.S vaccination and SARS-CoV-2 variants. Assay: immunoSEQ multiplex PCR; the TCRdb copy retains only in-frame clones and omits some. The sample contains about 320,000 clones, about 86% of which appear only once. Treatment: 15 to 20 received Ad26.COV2.S at low or high dose, single or two shots; about 5 received placebo; per-sample allocation not given. Specimens were obtained on day 63 following the first vaccine or placebo injection. The sequencing here drew on peripheral blood, taken in a trial of Ad26.COV2.S vaccine versus placebo. The origin of the receptors is a person aged 18-60 years who received the Ad26.COV2.S COVID-19 vaccine or a placebo.

The genes are TRBV18 and TRBJ1-1, with a tentative D call TRBD1 (5 bases). The germline V gene has CDR1 KGHSH and CDR2 LQKENI. The CDR3 sequence is 13 residues long. Trimming took 6 bases from V and 4 from J, leaving 12 bases between them. CDR3 DNA sequence: TGTGCCAGCTCTCCGGGACGGGTCACTGAAGCTTTCTTT. The encoded protein is CASSPGRVTEAFF.

The CDR3 spells CASTKTGGTNEKLFF. CDR3 DNA: TGTGCCAGCACCAAAACAGGGGGAACTAATGAAAAACTGTTTTTT. The chain carries TRBV9 and TRBJ1-4; 8 nucleotides line up with TRBD1. Germline trimming cut 6 bases from V and 1 base from J; bases unmatched to any gene: 5. Germline CDR1 and CDR2: SGDLS and YYNGEE. The CDR3 consists of 15 residues. The full variable domain, completed using reference TRBV9 and TRBJ1-4, is DSGVTQTPKHLITATGQRVTLRCSPRSGDLSVYWYQQSLDQGLQFLIQYYNGEERAKGNILERFSAQQFPDLHSELNLSSLELGDSALYFCASTKTGGTNEKLFFGSGTQLSVL.

This clone was detected only a few times. J is TRBJ1-1 and V is TRBV30, with TRBD1 matching 7 bases. The CDR3 has 13 residues. Trimming cost V 0 bases and J 10 bases; bases outside gene matches: 8. Germline CDR1 is GTSNPN and CDR2 is SVGIG (reference sequence). This CDR3 reads CAWSVQGRRGAFF. CDR3 DNA: TGTGCCTGGAGTGTACAGGGGAGAAGGGGAGCTTTCTTT.

The V gene is TRBV9, the J gene TRBJ2-2; D ambiguous. The ends were cut back, 1 base at V and 5 bases at J, with 12 bases in the middle. Looked up from germline, CDR1 is SGDLS and CDR2 is YYNGEE. The CDR3 is made up of 15 amino acids. The CDR3 reads CASSVSSVETGELFF. CDR3 nucleotides: TGTGCCAGCAGCGTATCCAGCGTAGAAACCGGGGAGCTGTTTTTT.

J is TRBJ1-2 and V is TRBV6-1; TRBD1 might be the D (5 bases). The V gene lost 0 bases and the J gene lost 0 bases, with 17 bases spanning the gap. The CDR3 covers 18 residues. CDR1 and CDR2 (germline): MNHNS, SASEGT. In DNA form, the CDR3 reads TGTGCCAGCAGTGAAGCCACAGGTAGTCGGACGGCTAACTATGGCTACACCTTC. Translation: CASSEATGSRTANYGYTF.

Notes on this clone: At the DNA level, this CDR3 is encoded by other sequences in the same sample as well. The J gene is TRBJ2-2, the V gene TRBV5-1; D gene unclear. The CDR3 totals 15 residues. The germline gives CDR1 SGHRS, CDR2 YFSETQ. V lost 0 bases, J lost 3 bases, and 9 bases lay in between. DNA of the CDR3: TGCGCCAGCAGCTTGGCTCAGGTGTACACCGGGGAGCTGTTTTTT. This sequence encodes CASSLAQVYTGELFF.

The rearrangement joins TRBV12-3 or TRBV12-4 to TRBJ1-2; possible D gene TRBD1, 5 bases. The CDR3 length is 12 residues. V was shortened by 5 bases and J by 4 bases, with 8 bases between the two germline ends. The CDR3 coding sequence is TGTGCCAGCAGTCCAGGGATCTATGGCTACACCTTC. Its translation is CASSPGIYGYTF.

This clone occurred many times. The chain carries TRBV9 and TRBJ1-6; perhaps TRBD1 as D (5 bases). CDR1 and CDR2 (germline): SGDLS, YYNGEE. With 4 bases removed from V and 8 bases from J, the gap between germline ends came to 13 bases. This CDR3 contains 14 residues. CDR3 amino acids: CASSLDSRDSPLHF. The CDR3 bases are TGTGCCAGCAGCCTTGACAGCCGGGATTCACCCCTCCACTTT.

The chain couples TRBV3-1 (or the pseudogene TRBV3-2) to TRBJ2-1; 12 positions agree with TRBD2. CDR3 size: 16 residues. Germline values: CDR1 LGHDT, CDR2 YNNKEL (reference sequence). Trimming cost V 5 bases and J 3 bases; bases outside gene matches: 5. CDR3 nucleotide sequence: TGTGCCAGCAGCTCGTTGACTAGCGGGAGCTACAATGAGCAGTTCTTC. Amino acid sequence: CASSSLTSGSYNEQFF.

The chain employs TRBV29-1 and TRBJ1-3, with a weak D call TRBD1 (6 bases). The CDR3 has 13 residues. Germline CDR1 SQVTM, CDR2 ANQGSEA. The V gene lost 3 bases and the J gene lost 2 bases, with 8 bases spanning the gap. In nucleotides, the CDR3 is TGCAGCGTTGAGGAGGGGGCTGGAAACACCATATATTTT. It specifies CSVEEGAGNTIYF. Full variable domain (outside the CDR3, taken from reference TRBV29-1 and TRBJ1-3): SAVISQKPSRDICQRGTSLTIQCQVDSQVTMMFWYRQQPGQSLTLIATANQGSEATYESGFVIDKFPISRPNLTFSTLTVSNMSPEDSSIYLCSVEEGAGNTIYFGEGSWLTVV.

The chain couples TRBV3-1 (or the pseudogene TRBV3-2) to TRBJ2-1; 13 bases line up with TRBD2. Per germline, CDR1 LGHDT and CDR2 YNNKEL (reference sequence). Losses at the gene ends were 2 bases for V and 4 bases for J; bases not matched to a gene: 2. The CDR3 extends over 16 amino acids. CDR3 coding DNA: TGTGCCAGCAGCCAACCGGGACTAGCGGGGTACAATGAGCAGTTCTTC. Amino acid sequence: CASSQPGLAGYNEQFF.

V usage is TRBV27 and J usage is TRBJ1-2; no definite D call. V dropped 2 bases and J dropped 14 bases, with 21 bases sitting between them. The CDR3 sequence is 14 residues long. Germline V gene lookup returns CDR1 MNHEY and CDR2 SMNVEV (reference sequence). In nucleotides, the CDR3 is TGTGCCAGCAGTTTAACTGGAGCACGCTTGGCTACAACCTTC. This encodes CASSLTGARLATTF.

J is TRBJ1-6 and V is TRBV4-1; D gene uncertain. The CDR3 has 15 residues. V was shortened by 1 base and J by 5 bases, with 9 bases between the two germline ends. Germline loops: CDR1 MGHRA, CDR2 YSYEKL. The CDR3 DNA follows: TGCGCCAGCAGCCAAGTATCCGGGAATAATTCACCCCTCCACTTT. As protein: CASSQVSGNNSPLHF.

Only a few counts were recorded for this clone. The chain carries TRBV7-3 and TRBJ1-1, with 8 bases identical to TRBD1. The junction had 2 bases not matched to a gene; V was cut back by 2 bases and J by 0 bases. Germline lookup yields CDR1 SGHTA and CDR2 FQGTGA. The length of the CDR3 is 15 residues. The CDR3 loop is CASSLDRGMNTEAFF. CDR3 nucleotides: TGTGCCAGCAGCTTAGACAGGGGCATGAACACTGAAGCTTTCTTT.

J is TRBJ2-1 and V is TRBV5-4; perhaps TRBD2 as D (6 bases). Trimming removed 4 bases from V and 9 bases from J, with 20 bases in between. The CDR3 spans 15 residues. Germline V lookup: CDR1 SGHNT, CDR2 YYREEE (reference sequence). CDR3: CASSTMTRIMSEQFF. CDR3 nucleotides: TGTGCCAGCAGCACTATGACTAGAATCATGAGTGAGCAGTTCTTC.

The rearrangement links TRBV11-1 to TRBJ2-5; 8 bases are shared with TRBD1. After removal of 5 bases from V and 5 bases from J, the junction contained 7 bases not matched to a gene. There are 14 residues in the CDR3. The germline V gene has CDR1 SGHAT and CDR2 FQDESV (reference sequence). The chain's CDR3 is CASSPGQGWETQYF. CDR3 nucleotide sequence: TGTGCCAGCAGCCCCGGACAGGGATGGGAGACCCAGTACTTC. Supplemented by reference TRBV11-1 and TRBJ2-5, the full variable domain reads EAEVAQSPRYKITEKSQAVAFWCDPISGHATLYWYRQILGQGPELLVQFQDESVVDDSQLPKDRFSAERLKGVDSTLKIQPAELGDSAMYLCASSPGQGWETQYFGPGTRLLVL.

The chain is built from TRBV30 and TRBJ1-4, with 7 bases identical to TRBD1. The CDR3 extends over 15 amino acids. CDR1 is GTSNPN and CDR2 is SVGIG in the germline V gene (reference sequence). Unmatched junction bases numbered 5, after V lost 4 bases and J lost 0 bases. The CDR3 DNA follows: TGTGCCTGGACCCAGGGACAGACAACTAATGAAAAACTGTTTTTT. This encodes CAWTQGQTTNEKLFF.

This sequence joins TRBV6-1 and TRBJ1-5; D unclear. Per the germline V gene, CDR1 is MNHNS and CDR2 is SASEGT. The CDR3 runs to 14 residues. Between the trimmed V and J ends, which lost 1 base and 2 bases, there was a span of 6 bases. The CDR3 DNA sequence: TGTGCCAGCAGTGAAGATGGGGGCAATCAGCCCCAGCATTTT. As protein: CASSEDGGNQPQHF.

The chain has TRBV3-1 (or the pseudogene TRBV3-2) and TRBJ1-5, with 10 bases that match TRBD1. Trimming at V came to 3 bases and at J to 4 bases, leaving 9 bases not matched to a gene. The CDR3 has 17 amino acids. Germline V CDR1 and CDR2: LGHDT, YNNKEL (reference sequence). As DNA, the CDR3 is TGTGCCAGCAGCCATGGGACAGGGGCGCTGCCTAATCAGCCCCAGCATTTT. Its translation: CASSHGTGALPNQPQHF.

V and J are TRBV5-6 and TRBJ1-5; unclear D gene. Germline values: CDR1 SGHDT, CDR2 YYEEEE. This CDR3 region has 16 residues. V lost 0 bases, J lost 4 bases, and 14 bases lay in between. Written as DNA, the CDR3 is TGTGCCAGCAGCTTGGGTCCGCGGGTAGGTAATCAGCCCCAGCATTTT. Encoded protein: CASSLGPRVGNQPQHF.

The rearrangement links TRBV5-8 to TRBJ1-5; the match to TRBD1 covers 9 bases. The CDR3 totals 13 residues. V trimming: 4 bases; J trimming: 7 bases; junction bases outside the gene matches: 3. Looked up from germline, CDR1 is SGHTS and CDR2 is YDEGEE. Here the CDR3 DNA reads TGTGCCAGCAGCCGGGACAGGGCGCAGCCCCAGCATTTT. This encodes CASSRDRAQPQHF.

This clone was recorded only once. The chain combines TRBV18 with TRBJ2-7; 10 bases align to TRBD1. The CDR3 runs to 20 residues. Germline CDR1 is KGHSH and CDR2 is LQKENI. V trimming: 0 bases; J trimming: 0 bases; junction bases outside the gene matches: 14. CDR3 region: CASSPPLKSPGQGSSYEQYF. The CDR3 nucleotides are TGTGCCAGCTCACCACCCTTAAAATCTCCGGGACAGGGGAGCTCCTACGAGCAGTACTTC.

This clone was observed a single time. This chain connects TRBV7-9 to TRBJ1-1; tentatively, D is TRBD1 (5 bases). Germline assignment: CDR1 SEHNR and CDR2 FQNEAQ (reference sequence). Trimming took 5 bases from V and 4 from J, leaving 14 bases between them. CDR3 length equals 14 residues. As DNA, the CDR3 is TGTGCCAGCAGCCTGGACTGGGGGGGCACTGAAGCTTTCTTT. This sequence encodes CASSLDWGGTEAFF.